The present T cell receptor (beta chain) was sequenced within a study of blood T cell repertoires in COVID-19. On the study more broadly: The United States, Italy and Spain supplied acute and convalescent COVID-19 samples. PBMCs, B-cell-depleted T cells, or T cells provided the cDNA or gDNA that made up the material.

Authors' processing steps: Cell counts per sample came from amplifying reference gene primers. Sequencing was performed with immunoSEQ multiplex PCR; in TCRdb, only in-frame clones are kept and a portion is missing. V, J and clone size reflect that table, while D and trimming were determined from the DNA. The sample contains tens of thousands of clones, 80% to 85% of which appear only once. Patients at the Seattle site were enrolled during active infection and followed longitudinally. This CDR3 contains 15 residues. The ends were cut back, 6 bases at V and 0 bases at J, with 14 bases in the middle. Looked up from germline, CDR1 is MDHEN and CDR2 is SYDVKM.

The sequencing sample was made of peripheral blood. The sequence derives from a man of 80 years or more with COVID-19, enrolled during active disease. The chain links TRBV28 to TRBJ1-1; D might be TRBD1 (5 bases). The CDR3 here is CASRRRVILNTEAFF. The CDR3 nucleotides read TGTGCCAGCAGACGCAGGGTGATACTGAACACTGAAGCTTTCTTT.